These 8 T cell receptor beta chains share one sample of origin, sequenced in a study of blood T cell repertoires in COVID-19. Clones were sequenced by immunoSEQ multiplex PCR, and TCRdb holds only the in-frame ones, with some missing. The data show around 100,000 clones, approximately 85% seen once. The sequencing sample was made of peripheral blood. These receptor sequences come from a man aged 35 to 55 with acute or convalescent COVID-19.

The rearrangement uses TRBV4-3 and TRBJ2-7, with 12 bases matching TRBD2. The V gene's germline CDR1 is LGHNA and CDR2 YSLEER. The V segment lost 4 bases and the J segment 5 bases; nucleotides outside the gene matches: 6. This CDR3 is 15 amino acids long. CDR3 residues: CASSPKLAGGDEQYF. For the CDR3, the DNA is TGCGCCAGCAGCCCTAAACTAGCGGGGGGAGACGAGCAGTACTTC.

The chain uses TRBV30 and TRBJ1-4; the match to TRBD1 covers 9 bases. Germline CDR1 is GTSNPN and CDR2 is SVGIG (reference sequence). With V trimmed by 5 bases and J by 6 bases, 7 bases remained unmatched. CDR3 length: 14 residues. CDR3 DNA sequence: TGTGCCTGGTCCAGGACAGGGGTGGATGAAAAACTGTTTTTT. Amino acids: CAWSRTGVDEKLFF.

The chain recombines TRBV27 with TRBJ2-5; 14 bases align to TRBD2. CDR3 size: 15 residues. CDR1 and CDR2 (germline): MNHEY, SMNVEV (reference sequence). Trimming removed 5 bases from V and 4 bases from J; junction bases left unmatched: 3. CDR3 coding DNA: TGTGCCAGCAGTACTGGGACTAGCGGGGGAGAGACCCAGTACTTC. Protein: CASSTGTSGGETQYF.

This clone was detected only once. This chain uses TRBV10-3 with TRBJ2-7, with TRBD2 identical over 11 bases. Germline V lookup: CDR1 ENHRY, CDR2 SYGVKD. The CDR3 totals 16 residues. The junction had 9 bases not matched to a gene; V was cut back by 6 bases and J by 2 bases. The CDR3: CAISPPLAGATYEQYF. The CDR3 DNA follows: TGTGCCATCAGCCCGCCACTAGCGGGGGCCACCTACGAGCAGTACTTC.

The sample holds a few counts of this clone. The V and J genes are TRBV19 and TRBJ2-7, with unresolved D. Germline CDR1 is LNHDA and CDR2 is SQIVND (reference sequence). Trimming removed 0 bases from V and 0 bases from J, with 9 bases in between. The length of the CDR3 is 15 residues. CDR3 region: CASSIDSTSSYEQYF. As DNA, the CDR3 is TGTGCCAGTAGTATAGATTCCACCAGCTCCTACGAGCAGTACTTC.

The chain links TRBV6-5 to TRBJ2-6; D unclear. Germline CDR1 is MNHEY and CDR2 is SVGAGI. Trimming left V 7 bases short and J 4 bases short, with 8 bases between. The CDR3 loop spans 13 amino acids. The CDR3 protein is CASNPTGANVLTF. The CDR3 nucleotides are TGTGCCAGCAACCCAACAGGGGCCAACGTCCTGACTTTC.

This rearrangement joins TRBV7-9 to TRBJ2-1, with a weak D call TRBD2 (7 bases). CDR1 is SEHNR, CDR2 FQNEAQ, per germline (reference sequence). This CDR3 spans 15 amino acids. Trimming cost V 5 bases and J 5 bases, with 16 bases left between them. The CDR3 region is CASSRQGGGNNEQFF. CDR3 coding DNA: TGTGCCAGCAGCCGCCAAGGGGGGGGGAACAATGAGCAGTTCTTC.

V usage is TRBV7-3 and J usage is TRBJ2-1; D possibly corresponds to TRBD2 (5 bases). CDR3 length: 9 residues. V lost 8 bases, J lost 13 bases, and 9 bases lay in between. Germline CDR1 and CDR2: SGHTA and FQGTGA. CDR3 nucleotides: TGTGCCAGCCGAGCGGTACAGTTCTTC. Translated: CASRAVQFF.